Sequencing of this TCR beta chain was carried out in a study of shared clonotypes between healthy human individuals. Clones were read by immunoSEQ multiplex PCR, and TCRdb kept only the in-frame ones, dropping some. This table has around 600,000 clones, about 95% appearing once. This clone showed up just once. The antigen remains undetermined. Study-level findings and limits: Among the subsets, naive ones generally showed larger estimated richness than memory ones.

The junction had 8 bases not matched to a gene; V was cut back by 7 bases and J by 0 bases. Looked up from germline, CDR1 is SNHLY and CDR2 is FYNNEI. The CDR3 spans 15 residues. Naive CD8 cells, CD45RO-negative and positively selected for CCR7, excluded terminally differentiated effector memory CD45RA+ cells. This chain links TRBV2 with TRBJ2-7; 8 bases line up with TRBD2. The source of this sequence is a woman aged 25 to 45 in good health. The sequenced material came from naive CD8+ T cells sorted from blood. CDR3 nucleotides: TGTGCCAGCAAACCGTTAGCGGGAAGCTCCTACGAGCAGTACTTC. It encodes CASKPLAGSSYEQYF. Together with reference TRBV2 and TRBJ2-7, the CDR3 gives the full variable domain: EPEVTQTPSHQVTQMGQEVILRCVPISNHLYFYWYRQILGQKVEFLVSFYNNEISEKSEIFDDQFSVERPDGSNFTLKIRSTKLEDSAMYFCASKPLAGSSYEQYFGPGTRLTVT.